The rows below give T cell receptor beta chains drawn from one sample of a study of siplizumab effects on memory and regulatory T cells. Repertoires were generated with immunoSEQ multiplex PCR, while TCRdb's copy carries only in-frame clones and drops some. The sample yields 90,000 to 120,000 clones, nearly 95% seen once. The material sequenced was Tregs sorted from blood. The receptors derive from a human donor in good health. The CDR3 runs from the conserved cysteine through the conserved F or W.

CDR3: CASSVVQTDTQYF
V: TRBV9
J: TRBJ2-3

CDR3: CASSQVIPGANEKLFF
V: TRBV4-1
J: TRBJ1-4

CDR3: CASRNAGLASHEQFF
V: TRBV6-5
J: TRBJ2-1

CDR3: CASSPGWAGRLSYGYTF
V: TRBV7-9
J: TRBJ1-2

CDR3: CASSLNSGSYINEQFF
V: TRBV7-6
J: TRBJ2-1

CDR3: CASTSGGGSYNEQFF
V: TRBV9
J: TRBJ2-1

CDR3: CASSEAPGVSPSNEQFF
V: TRBV2
J: TRBJ2-1

CDR3: CASKGAPEAFF
V: TRBV6-6
J: TRBJ1-1

CDR3: CASSQVARTGYPDEQYF
V: TRBV4-2
J: TRBJ2-7

CDR3: CASRPAGQGADTQYF
V: TRBV6-5
J: TRBJ2-3

CDR3: CASSPSRGRVAEKLFF
V: TRBV9
J: TRBJ1-4

CDR3: CASRREETQYF
V: TRBV5-1
J: TRBJ2-5

CDR3: CASNLWDRGEETQYF
V: TRBV11-3
J: TRBJ2-5

CDR3: CASSVAYSYEQYF
V: TRBV6-1
J: TRBJ2-7

CDR3: CASSSGQYTEAFF
V: TRBV5-1
J: TRBJ1-1

CDR3: CSVELASTDTQYF
V: TRBV29-1
J: TRBJ2-3

CDR3: CASSLNREGGYTF
V: TRBV7-3
J: TRBJ1-2

CDR3: CASSLAGRTSEQYF
V: TRBV5-8
J: TRBJ2-7

CDR3: CATRGSPRVFF
V: TRBV6-1
J: TRBJ1-4

CDR3: CASSQGVASGGAREQFF
V: TRBV4-1
J: TRBJ2-1

CDR3: CASRPFRGGSTDTQYF
V: TRBV9
J: TRBJ2-3

CDR3: CASRYQDRANTEAFF
V: TRBV10-2
J: TRBJ1-1

CDR3: CASRVATNEKLFF
V: TRBV30
J: TRBJ1-4

CDR3: CAISGTGIGNTEAFF
V: TRBV10-3
J: TRBJ1-1

CDR3: CASSFKTGFGETQYF
V: TRBV5-4
J: TRBJ2-5

CDR3: CASSLAGQTEAFF
V: TRBV5-4
J: TRBJ1-1

CDR3: CASSLRGVDSASYNEQFF
V: TRBV27
J: TRBJ2-1

CDR3: CASSLIAGGEQFF
V: TRBV7-7
J: TRBJ2-1

CDR3: CASSEPASGGLDTQYF
V: TRBV10-2
J: TRBJ2-3

CDR3: CASSLKPYEGQGGYGYTF
V: TRBV7-9
J: TRBJ1-2

CDR3: CAISEHGGANVLTF
V: TRBV10-3
J: TRBJ2-6

CDR3: CASGRDRSPDTQYF
V: TRBV2
J: TRBJ2-3

CDR3: CASSPLLAGGNEQFF
V: TRBV18
J: TRBJ2-1

CDR3: CASSSYRGYGYTF
V: TRBV7-2
J: TRBJ1-2

CDR3: CASSVRGAGNTIYF
V: TRBV9
J: TRBJ1-3

CDR3: CASSKDRGAGTEAFF
V: TRBV7-3
J: TRBJ1-1

CDR3: CASTGGANEKLFF
V: TRBV6-5
J: TRBJ1-4

CDR3: CASSYGPLYTDTQYF
V: TRBV6-5
J: TRBJ2-3

CDR3: CSAIGAFF
V: TRBV20-1
J: TRBJ1-1

CDR3: CATSREEANYGTAERYGYTF
V: TRBV15
J: TRBJ1-2

CDR3: CASSEDRVTSGANVLTF
V: TRBV25-1
J: TRBJ2-6

CDR3: CASSVVLGGGGPNTGELFF
V: TRBV9
J: TRBJ2-2

CDR3: CASSSTWSYGYTF
V: TRBV6-5
J: TRBJ1-2

CDR3: CASSVQSGVFSPLHF
V: TRBV2
J: TRBJ1-6

CDR3: CASSDIGLGEQYF
V: TRBV2
J: TRBJ2-7